This T cell receptor beta chain was identified during a study of blood T cell repertoires in COVID-19. This CDR3 region has 16 residues. Germline values: CDR1 MNHNY, CDR2 SVGAGI (reference sequence). V was pared by 5 bases and J by 7 bases, with 14 bases of the junction left unmatched. Study processing details: Amplification of reference gene primers provided the estimated nucleated cell counts. Measured with immunoSEQ multiplex PCR; TCRdb has only the in-frame clones, and not every one. V and J calls and clone size are given by that table; D and trimming were obtained from the DNA. The data show roughly 150,000 clones, around 80% seen once. This clone came up a few times.

The sequenced material came from peripheral blood. The TCR sequence derives from a woman between 70 and 85 years old who had recovered from COVID-19. The chain links TRBV6-6 to TRBJ1-2, with 9 bases aligning to TRBD1. The CDR3 loop reads CASSRSATGGAFGYTF. CDR3 DNA: TGTGCCAGCAGTCGATCCGCCACAGGGGGCGCGTTTGGCTACACCTTC.